One and the same sample provided the 3 T cell receptor beta chains below, sequenced in a study of blood T cell repertoires in COVID-19. The method was immunoSEQ multiplex PCR; TCRdb's version includes in-frame clones alone and lacks a portion of them. The sample includes 71,000 or so clones, roughly 80% of them seen just once. The sample consisted of peripheral blood. These receptors all come from a man aged 65 to 79 with acute or convalescent COVID-19.

V usage is TRBV27 and J usage is TRBJ2-2, with 8 bases aligning to TRBD2. The V gene's germline CDR1 is MNHEY and CDR2 SMNVEV (reference sequence). J was trimmed by 4 bases and V by 6 bases; bases with no gene match: 7. The CDR3 extends over 15 amino acids. CDR3 amino acids: CASRLGGVFTGELFF. The DNA of the CDR3 is TGTGCCAGCAGACTCGGGGGGGTGTTCACCGGGGAGCTGTTTTTT.

The CDR3: CASSLIGRAGQPQHF. The CDR3 DNA follows: TGTGCCAGCAGTTTAATAGGGCGGGCCGGTCAGCCCCAGCATTTT. The chain employs TRBV28 and TRBJ1-5; D gene ambiguous. The CDR3 is 15 residues long. CDR1 is MDHEN and CDR2 is SYDVKM in the germline V gene. Between the trimmed V and J ends, which lost 2 bases and 6 bases, there was a span of 14 bases.

J is TRBJ2-7 and V is TRBV5-1; perhaps TRBD2 as D (7 bases). CDR3 length: 15 amino acids. V lost 4 bases and J lost 10, with 24 bases in between. Germline assignment: CDR1 SGHRS and CDR2 YFSETQ. The CDR3 nucleotides read TGCGCCAGCAGCCCCTCGGGGGGACAAGAAAAAACACAGTACTTC. Protein product: CASSPSGGQEKTQYF. Complete variable domain (other parts from reference TRBV5-1 and TRBJ2-7): KAGVTQTPRYLIKTRGQQVTLSCSPISGHRSVSWYQQTPGQGLQFLFEYFSETQRNKGNFPGRFSGRQFSNSRSEMNVSTLELGDSALYLCASSPSGGQEKTQYFGPGTRLTVT.